The 10 T cell receptor beta chains given below trace back to one sample, sequenced in a study of blood T cell repertoires in COVID-19. Clones were sequenced by immunoSEQ multiplex PCR, and TCRdb holds only the in-frame ones, with some missing. Here the sample spans 55,000 to 75,000 clones, almost 85% being singletons. Material for sequencing was peripheral blood. These receptors originate from a man aged 60 to 75 with COVID-19, enrolled during active disease.

The chain recombines TRBV19 with TRBJ2-7, with 8 bases lining up with TRBD1. Germline assignment: CDR1 LNHDA and CDR2 SQIVND (reference sequence). The CDR3 contains 14 residues. J was trimmed by 2 bases and V by 11 bases; bases with no gene match: 11. CDR3 loop: CAVGTGGNAYEQYF. The DNA of the CDR3 is TGTGCCGTTGGCACAGGGGGGAACGCCTACGAGCAGTACTTC.

The chain joins TRBV7-2 to TRBJ2-5; 11 bases line up with TRBD2. The CDR3 runs to 16 residues. The V gene end was trimmed by 1 base and the J gene end by 5 bases; junction bases not matched to a gene: 6. In germline, CDR1 is SGHTA, CDR2 FQGNSA. The CDR3 loop is CASSLVAGGPGETQYF. In DNA, the CDR3 is TGTGCCAGCAGCTTAGTAGCGGGGGGGCCGGGCGAGACCCAGTACTTC.

The genes are TRBV3-1 (or the pseudogene TRBV3-2) and TRBJ1-5, with 12 bases fitting TRBD1. The length of the CDR3 is 15 residues. The germline V gene has CDR1 LGHDT and CDR2 YNNKEL (reference sequence). After removal of 3 bases from V and 6 bases from J, the junction contained 3 bases not matched to a gene. The CDR3 loop reads CASSQAGQGAQPQHF. The CDR3 DNA reads TGTGCCAGCAGCCAGGCGGGACAGGGGGCTCAGCCCCAGCATTTT.

The chain couples TRBV7-6 to TRBJ2-1, with TRBD2 identical over 10 bases. This CDR3 spans 15 amino acids. Germline CDR1 SGHVS, CDR2 FNYEAQ. With 0 bases clipped from V and 7 bases from J, the junction kept 3 bases outside the gene matches. CDR3 region: CASSLAAGGWNEQFF. The CDR3 DNA follows: TGTGCCAGCAGCTTAGCAGCGGGGGGGTGGAATGAGCAGTTCTTC. Full variable domain (outside the CDR3, taken from reference TRBV7-6 and TRBJ2-1): GAGVSQSPRYKVTKRGQDVALRCDPISGHVSLYWYRQALGQGPEFLTYFNYEAQQDKSGLPNDRFSAERPEGSISTLTIQRTEQRDSAMYRCASSLAAGGWNEQFFGPGTRLTVL.

J is TRBJ1-2 and V is TRBV5-1; TRBD1 matches 7 bases. This CDR3 is built from 14 residues. With V trimmed by 4 bases and J by 10 bases, 13 bases remained unmatched. Germline V gene data show CDR1 as SGHRS and CDR2 as YFSETQ. This CDR3 reads CASSGHGTDENYTF. DNA of the CDR3: TGCGCCAGCAGCGGTCACGGGACAGATGAAAACTACACCTTC.

The CDR3 nucleotides are TGTGCCAGCAGTTACGCCGCGGGAGGGGCCTACGAGCAGTACTTC. It is translated as CASSYAAGGAYEQYF. The chain carries TRBV6-6 and TRBJ2-7, with TRBD2 matching 9 bases. CDR3 length: 15 residues. CDR1 is MNHNY, CDR2 SVGAGI, per germline (reference sequence). The V gene end was trimmed by 2 bases and the J gene end by 2 bases; junction bases not matched to a gene: 4.

The chain joins TRBV7-6 to TRBJ2-7; 10 nucleotides align to TRBD2. This CDR3 spans 17 amino acids. V lost 1 base to trimming and J lost 4 bases; unmatched junction nucleotides: 10. Germline V gene sequence: CDR1 SGHVS, CDR2 FNYEAQ. In DNA, the CDR3 is TGTGCCAGCAGCTTAGTACAGACTAGCGGGCCTGGTTACGAGCAGTACTTC. Its protein product is CASSLVQTSGPGYEQYF.

The chain employs TRBV4-2 and TRBJ2-1; D is unclear. Germline assignment: CDR1 LGHNA and CDR2 YNFKEQ. The CDR3 runs 13 residues. V lost 0 bases to trimming and J lost 3 bases, with 3 bases between them. CDR3 protein: CASSQDLYNEQFF. The CDR3, as DNA: TGTGCCAGCAGCCAAGATCTCTACAATGAGCAGTTCTTC.

The V gene is TRBV29-1, the J gene TRBJ2-3; unclear D gene. The CDR3 is made up of 15 amino acids. In germline, CDR1 is SQVTM, CDR2 ANQGSEA. The V end lost 3 bases, the J end lost 7 bases, and 20 bases lay between the germline ends. In nucleotides, the CDR3 is TGCAGCGTTGAGATAATAGCCCGAACACGAAATACGCAGTATTTT. Translated: CSVEIIARTRNTQYF.

This chain connects TRBV5-4 to TRBJ2-1, with TRBD1 identical over 9 bases. There are 14 residues in the CDR3. Germline V gene data show CDR1 as SGHNT and CDR2 as YYREEE (reference sequence). V lost 4 bases and J lost 8; bases outside the gene matches: 7. The CDR3 spells CASSDLQGAYEQFF. The CDR3, as DNA: TGTGCCAGCAGCGATTTACAGGGGGCCTATGAGCAGTTCTTC.